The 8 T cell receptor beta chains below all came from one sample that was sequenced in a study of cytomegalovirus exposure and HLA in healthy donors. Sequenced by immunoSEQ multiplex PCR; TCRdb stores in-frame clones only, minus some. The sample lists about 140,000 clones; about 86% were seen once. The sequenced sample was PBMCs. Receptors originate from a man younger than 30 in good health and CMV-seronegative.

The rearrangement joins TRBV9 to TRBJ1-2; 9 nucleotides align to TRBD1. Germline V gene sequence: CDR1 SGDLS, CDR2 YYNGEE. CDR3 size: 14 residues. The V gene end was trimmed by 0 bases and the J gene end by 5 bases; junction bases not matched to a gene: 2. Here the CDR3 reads CASSVEDRGYGYTF. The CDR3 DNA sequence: TGTGCCAGCAGCGTAGAAGACAGGGGGTATGGCTACACCTTC.

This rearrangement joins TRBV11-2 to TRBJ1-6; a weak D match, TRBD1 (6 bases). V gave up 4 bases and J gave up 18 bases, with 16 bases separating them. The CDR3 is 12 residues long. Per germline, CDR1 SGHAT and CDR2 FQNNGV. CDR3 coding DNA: TGTGCCAGCAGCTCTACCGGGACAAGGAGCCACTTT. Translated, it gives CASSSTGTRSHF.

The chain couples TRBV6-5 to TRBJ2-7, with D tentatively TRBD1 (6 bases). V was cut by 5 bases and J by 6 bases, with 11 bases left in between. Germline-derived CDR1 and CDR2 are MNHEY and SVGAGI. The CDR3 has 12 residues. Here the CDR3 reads CASSLRGGEQYF. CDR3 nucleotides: TGTGCCAGCAGTCTCAGGGGTGGCGAGCAGTACTTC.

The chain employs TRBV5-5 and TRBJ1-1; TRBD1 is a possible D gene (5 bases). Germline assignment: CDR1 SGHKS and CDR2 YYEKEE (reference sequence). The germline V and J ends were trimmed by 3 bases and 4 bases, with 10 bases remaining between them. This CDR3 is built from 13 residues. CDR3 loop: CASSSDGGTEAFF. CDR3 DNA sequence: TGTGCCAGCAGCTCAGACGGGGGCACTGAAGCTTTCTTT.

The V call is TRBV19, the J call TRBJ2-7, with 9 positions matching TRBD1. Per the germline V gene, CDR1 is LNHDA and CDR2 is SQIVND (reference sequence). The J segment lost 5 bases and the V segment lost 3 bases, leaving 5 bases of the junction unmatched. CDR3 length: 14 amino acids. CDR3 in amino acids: CASSITGGLNEQYF. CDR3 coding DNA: TGTGCCAGTAGTATCACAGGGGGCCTAAACGAGCAGTACTTC.

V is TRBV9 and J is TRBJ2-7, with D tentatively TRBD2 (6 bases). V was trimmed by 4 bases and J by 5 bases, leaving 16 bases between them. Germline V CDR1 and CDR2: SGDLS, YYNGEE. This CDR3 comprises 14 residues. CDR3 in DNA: TGTGCCAGCAGCCCGCGGGTGGAGGGCGACGAGCAGTACTTC. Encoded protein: CASSPRVEGDEQYF.

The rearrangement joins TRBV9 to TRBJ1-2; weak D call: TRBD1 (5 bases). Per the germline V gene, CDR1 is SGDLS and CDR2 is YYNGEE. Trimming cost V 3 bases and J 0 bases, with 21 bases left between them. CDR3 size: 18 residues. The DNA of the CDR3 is TGTGCCAGCAGCGCCTCCCCAGTGGACAACACCGCTAACTATGGCTACACCTTC. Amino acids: CASSASPVDNTANYGYTF.

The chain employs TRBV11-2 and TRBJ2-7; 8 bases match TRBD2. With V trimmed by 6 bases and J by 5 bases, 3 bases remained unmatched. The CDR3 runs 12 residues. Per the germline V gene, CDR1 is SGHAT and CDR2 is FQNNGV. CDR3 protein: CASRSGGNEQYF. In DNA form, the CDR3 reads TGTGCCAGCAGATCGGGAGGGAACGAGCAGTACTTC.